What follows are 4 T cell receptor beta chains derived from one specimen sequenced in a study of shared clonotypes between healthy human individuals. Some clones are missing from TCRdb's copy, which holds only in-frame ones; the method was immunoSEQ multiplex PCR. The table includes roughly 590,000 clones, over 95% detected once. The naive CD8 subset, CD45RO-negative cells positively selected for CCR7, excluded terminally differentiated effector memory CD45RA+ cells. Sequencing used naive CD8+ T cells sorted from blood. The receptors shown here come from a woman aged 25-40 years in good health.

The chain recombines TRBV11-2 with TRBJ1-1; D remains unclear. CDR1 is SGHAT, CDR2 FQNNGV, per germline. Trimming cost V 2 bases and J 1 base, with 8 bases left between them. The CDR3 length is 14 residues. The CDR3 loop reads CASSLLQPNTEAFF. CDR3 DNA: TGTGCCAGCAGCTTACTACAACCGAACACTGAAGCTTTCTTT.

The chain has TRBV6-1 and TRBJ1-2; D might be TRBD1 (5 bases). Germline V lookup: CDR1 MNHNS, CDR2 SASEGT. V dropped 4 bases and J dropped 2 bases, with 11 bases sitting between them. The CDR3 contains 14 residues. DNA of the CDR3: TGTGCCAGCAGTGGCGCCGGGACGAACTATGGCTACACCTTC. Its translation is CASSGAGTNYGYTF.

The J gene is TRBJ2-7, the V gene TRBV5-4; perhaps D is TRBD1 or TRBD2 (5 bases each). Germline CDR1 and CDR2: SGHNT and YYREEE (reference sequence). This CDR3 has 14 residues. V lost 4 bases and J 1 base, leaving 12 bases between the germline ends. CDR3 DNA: TGTGCCAGCAGCGACCCGGGGCGGTCCTACGAGCAGTACTTC. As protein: CASSDPGRSYEQYF.

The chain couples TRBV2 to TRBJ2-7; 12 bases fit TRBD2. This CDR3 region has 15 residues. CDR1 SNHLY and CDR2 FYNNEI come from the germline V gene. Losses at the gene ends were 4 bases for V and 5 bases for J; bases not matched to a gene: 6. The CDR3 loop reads CASSASLAGGHEQYF. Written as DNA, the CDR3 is TGTGCCAGCAGTGCATCCCTAGCGGGAGGGCACGAGCAGTACTTC.